The 8 T cell receptor beta chains presented below share a single source sample, sequenced in a study of long-term antiretroviral therapy in people with HIV. Run at survey level, the immunoSEQ assay was version v3.0. Profiling relied on immunoSEQ multiplex PCR, and the TCRdb table lists in-frame clones only, not all of them. This sample has about 32,000 clones, with roughly 88% found just once. Sequenced here: unsorted PBMCs, sampled 2.2 years after starting antiretroviral therapy. These TCRs come from a man between 18 and 29 years old with HIV.

The CDR3 nucleotides are TGTGCCAGTAGTATTCGAACCGATTTCGGACAGGGGCATGATCAGCCCCAGCATTTT. It codes for CASSIRTDFGQGHDQPQHF. The chain combines TRBV19 with TRBJ1-5; 9 nucleotides agree with TRBD1. With 3 bases clipped from V and 5 bases from J, the junction kept 17 bases outside the gene matches. Germline CDR1 is LNHDA and CDR2 is SQIVND (reference sequence). The CDR3 length is 19 residues.

This sequence joins TRBV5-4 and TRBJ2-7; 8 bases align to TRBD2. This CDR3 contains 15 residues. The V gene's germline CDR1 is SGHNT and CDR2 YYREEE (reference sequence). The V and J ends lost 5 bases and 3 bases, in that order; junction bases with no gene match: 10. The CDR3 nucleotides are TGTGCCAGCAGTTCTCCCTTAGCGGGGCACTACGAGCAGTACTTC. Encoded protein: CASSSPLAGHYEQYF. Looking up the rest from reference TRBV5-4 and TRBJ2-7 gives the full variable domain: ETGVTQSPTHLIKTRGQQVTLRCSSQSGHNTVSWYQQALGQGPQFIFQYYREEENGRGNFPPRFSGLQFPNYSSELNVNALELDDSALYLCASSSPLAGHYEQYFGPGTRLTVT.

The rearrangement links TRBV5-1 to TRBJ1-2, with a possible D match to TRBD1 (5 bases). Trimming cost V 1 base and J 8 bases, with 21 bases left between them. From germline, CDR1 is SGHRS and CDR2 YFSETQ. This CDR3 has 16 residues. CDR3 in amino acids: CASSLRGDPRQKGYTF. The CDR3 DNA follows: TGCGCCAGCAGCTTGAGGGGAGACCCCAGACAGAAAGGCTACACCTTC.

This clone was seen a few times. The chain uses TRBV10-3 and TRBJ1-5; D is unresolved. CDR1 ENHRY and CDR2 SYGVKD come from the germline V gene. The CDR3 totals 15 residues. V lost 1 base to trimming and J lost 4 bases, with 11 bases between them. In nucleotides, the CDR3 is TGTGCCATCAGTGAGTTCTCCGACACAAATCAGCCCCAGCATTTT. It is translated as CAISEFSDTNQPQHF.

This chain uses TRBV5-7 with TRBJ2-7; 8 positions agree with TRBD1. TRBV5-7 is annotated as an ORF whose role is uncertain. The CDR3 spans 14 residues. Trimming removed 0 bases from V and 3 bases from J; junction bases left unmatched: 2. This CDR3 is CASSLEDRDYEQYF. The CDR3 bases are TGTGCCAGCAGCTTGGAGGACAGGGACTACGAGCAGTACTTC.

The chain joins TRBV27 to TRBJ2-4; possible D gene TRBD2, 5 bases. V lost 0 bases and J 8 bases, leaving 17 bases between the germline ends. There are 16 residues in the CDR3. Germline CDR1 is MNHEY and CDR2 is SMNVEV (reference sequence). The CDR3: CASSLSPTKLVHIQYF. Here the CDR3 DNA reads TGTGCCAGCAGTTTATCCCCGACTAAACTAGTACACATTCAGTACTTC.

V usage is TRBV12-2 and J usage is TRBJ1-1. TRBV12-2 is a pseudogene locus. This CDR3 is built from 15 residues. CDR3 sequence: CASRLAVEGGKEAFF. CDR3 DNA: TGTGCAAGTCGCTTAGCGGTCGAGGGGGGAAAGGAAGCTTTCTTT.

The genes are TRBV4-1 and TRBJ2-7, with D perhaps matching TRBD2 (6 bases). The germline V and J ends were trimmed by 0 bases and 3 bases, with 6 bases remaining between them. The germline V gene encodes CDR1 MGHRA and CDR2 YSYEKL. This CDR3 has 13 residues. CDR3 nucleotide sequence: TGCGCCAGCAGCCAAGAGGGGGGCTACGAGCAGTACTTC. It yields the protein CASSQEGGYEQYF.